What follows is one TCR beta chain and its context. This clone's antigen is unknown. No much larger clone is present one base from it, and per-base qualities are unavailable. Patients with a history of autoimmune disease or receiving systemic immunosuppression were excluded from the trial. Peripheral blood for TCR sequencing was collected from all dose cohorts at baseline, on cycle 4 day 1, and on cycle 7 day 1. Samples were obtained from an open-label, multicenter, first-in-human phase I dose-escalation trial of ivuxolimab. Adults with locally advanced or metastatic head and neck squamous cell, hepatocellular, melanoma or renal cell carcinoma were enrolled in the trial. Before TCR sequencing, CD4+ T cells and CD8+ T cells from peripheral blood were sorted into separate populations. The sample originates from a study of OX40 agonist ivuxolimab in advanced cancers. For context, the study as a whole: Ivuxolimab was a fully human IgG2 agonistic monoclonal antibody targeting the costimulatory receptor OX40 (CD134). The paper describes the monotherapy dose-escalation part (N of about 54 patients) of the phase I trial of ivuxolimab. Intravenous ivuxolimab was administered to patients every 2 weeks at six dose levels: 0.01, 0.1, 0.3, 1.5, 3 and 10 mg/kg. Of the 50 or so patients in dose escalation, about 20 had hepatocellular carcinoma, around 15 had melanoma, 9 had renal cell carcinoma and 9 had head and neck cancer. In the dose-escalation cohort, 82.7% of patients were male, and the mean age was approximately 55 years, with a range of roughly 23 to 85. Peripheral TCRbeta sequencing was intended to test whether TCR sequence diversity was altered and clonal T-cell expansion was caused by ivuxolimab. Partial responses occurred in three dose-escalation patients: two with cutaneous melanoma and one with hepatocellular carcinoma. Prior anti-PD-1, anti-PD-L1 or anti-CTLA-4 therapy was permitted, and 30% to 50% of dose-escalation patients had received checkpoint inhibitors. The full study reports these points: Low levels of normalized T-cell clonal expansion were also seen in some nonresponding patients. In the 0.1-3.0 mg/kg groups, partial responders were among the patients with the lowest normalized peripheral clonal expansion, particularly in CD8+ T cells. At doses of 0.1 to 3.0 mg/kg, clonal expansion of both CD4+ and CD8+ T cells in blood was seen between baseline and week 6. The antigen specificity of the peripheral T cells that underwent clonal expansion was not determined. After ivuxolimab, more expanded clones were found on average in CD8+ T cells than in CD4+ T cells.

The CDR3, cysteine through phenylalanine, is 15 amino acids long. CDR3 DNA only is kept here, 45 bases in frame from base 1. Based on the germline V gene (reference sequence), the CDR1 and CDR2 sequences are LNHDA and SQIVND. V loses 7 bases, J loses 2 bases, and the germline ends lie 14 bases apart. Genomic DNA was extracted from sorted cells for sequencing of the TCRbeta CDR3 region. TCRbeta CDR3 regions were sequenced using the immunoSEQ Assay. TCRdb provides this immuneACCESS table in a form limited to in-frame rearrangements. Some clones are lacking; in checked studies, under half of them reflect an unresolved V gene, and why the rest are absent is not known. This sample is represented by under 35,000 clones; over 80% of them were singletons. The ten largest clones add up to around 30% of the sample.

The TCR originated in an adult with an advanced solid tumor such as melanoma, head and neck, liver or kidney cancer. The source was CD4+ or CD8+ T cells sorted from blood, collected in a trial of the OX40 agonist ivuxolimab. The rearrangement joined TRBV19 to TRBJ2-2; the D call is tentative, TRBD1 or TRBD2, as each matches 5 bases. DNA sequence: TGTGCCAGTACTAACTGGGGGACCAACACCGGGGAGCTGTTTTTT. Translation gives CASTNWGTNTGELFF. When the CDR3 is completed using the reference TRBV19 and TRBJ2-2 genes on either side, the full variable domain is DGGITQSPKYLFRKEGQNVTLSCEQNLNHDAMYWYRQDPGQGLRLIYYSQIVNDFQKGDIAEGYSVSREKKESFPLTVTSAQKNPTAFYLCASTNWGTNTGELFFGEGSRLTVL.